The 32 T cell receptor beta chains below come from one sample, sequenced in a study of CD8+CD57+ T cells in acquired aplastic anemia. Sequencing involved patients with CD8+CD57+ cell expansion previously shown by flow cytometry. The template for TCR beta VDJ and CDR3 sequence profiling was genomic DNA. TCRdb passed the reads through MiXCR, listing each CDR3 protein once. Among about half a million distinct CDR3 sequences, 25% to 40% were seen once, and the ten largest hold about 0.8%. Sequencing input: sorted CD4+, CD8+, or CD8+CD57+ T cells (not recorded which) from PBMCs. Receptor source: a human donor with aplastic anemia.

The chain couples TRBV2 to TRBJ2-7; 7 bases map to TRBD1. J was trimmed by 4 bases and V by 8 bases; bases with no gene match: 11. The CDR3 has 14 amino acids. In germline, CDR1 is SNHLY, CDR2 FYNNEI. CDR3 sequence (DNA): TGTGCCAGCTCCCACGGGACAGAAACGTACGAGCAGTACTTC. This encodes CASSHGTETYEQYF. The whole variable domain, remainder taken from reference TRBV2 and TRBJ2-7, is EPEVTQTPSHQVTQMGQEVILRCVPISNHLYFYWYRQILGQKVEFLVSFYNNEISEKSEIFDDQFSVERPDGSNFTLKIRSTKLEDSAMYFCASSHGTETYEQYFGPGTRLTVT.

In regard to this clonotype: A read error is likely, as this CDR3 ends without the conserved phenylalanine or tryptophan. The rearrangement links TRBV3-1 to TRBJ2-7; D might be TRBD1 (5 bases). Germline CDR1 LGHDT, CDR2 YNNKEL (reference sequence). The CDR3 length is 13 residues. V lost 4 bases to trimming and J lost 4 bases, with 11 bases between them. This CDR3 reads CASSPTDPYEQYL. For the CDR3, the DNA is TGTGCCAGCAGCCCGACAGACCCTTACGAGCAGTACCTC.

The J gene is TRBJ1-1, the V gene TRBV7-9; tentative D call: TRBD1 (5 bases). Germline lookup yields CDR1 SEHNR and CDR2 FQNEAQ (reference sequence). Trimming shortened V by 5 bases and J by 11 bases, and 18 bases separated the two germline ends. The CDR3 spans 13 residues. The CDR3 DNA follows: TGTGCCAGCAGCCCGGGGGTCATTTTGTATGCTTTCTTT. It encodes CASSPGVILYAFF.

This clonotype was detected a few times. The chain joins TRBV9 to TRBJ2-3, with 9 bases matching TRBD2. V gave up 1 base and J gave up 4 bases; unmatched junction bases: 7. This CDR3 is built from 16 residues. CDR1 is SGDLS and CDR2 is YYNGEE in the germline V gene. CDR3 region: CASSVTGLAGADTQYF. The CDR3 nucleotides are TGTGCCAGCAGCGTAACGGGACTAGCAGGAGCAGATACGCAGTATTTT.

This clonotype was seen ten or more times. V is TRBV10-3 and J is TRBJ1-3; 10 bases match TRBD1. V lost 0 bases and J lost 3; bases outside the gene matches: 5. The V gene's germline CDR1 is ENHRY and CDR2 SYGVKD. The CDR3 runs to 17 residues. For the CDR3, the DNA is TGTGCCATCAGTGAGTCCCCGACAGGGGGCCTTGGAAACACCATATATTTT. Protein: CAISESPTGGLGNTIYF.

This clonotype was counted many times. This rearrangement joins TRBV7-3 to TRBJ1-2; TRBD1 might be the D (6 bases). The CDR3 covers 12 residues. CDR1 is SGHTA, CDR2 FQGTGA, per germline. The V end lost 8 bases, the J end lost 2 bases, and 9 bases lay between the germline ends. CDR3 sequence reads: CASGGQNYGYTF. CDR3 nucleotides: TGTGCCAGCGGGGGGCAGAACTATGGCTACACCTTC.

The chain has TRBV11-1 and TRBJ2-2; D gene ambiguous. Germline V gives CDR1 SGHAT, CDR2 FQDESV (reference sequence). V lost 3 bases and J lost 0, with 20 bases in between. The length of the CDR3 is 19 residues. The CDR3 here is CASSFPLFTNGSNTGELFF. For the CDR3, the DNA is TGTGCCAGCAGCTTCCCCCTCTTTACGAACGGATCGAACACCGGGGAGCTGTTTTTT.

This clonotype was detected ten times or more. V and J are TRBV29-1 and TRBJ2-3, with 12 positions matching TRBD2. CDR3 length equals 17 residues. CDR1 SQVTM and CDR2 ANQGSEA come from the germline V gene. The V segment lost 7 bases and the J segment 4 bases; nucleotides outside the gene matches: 15. This CDR3 reads CSAQSSGGAQWADTQYF. DNA for the CDR3: TGCAGCGCCCAATCTAGCGGGGGGGCTCAGTGGGCAGATACGCAGTATTTT.

This clonotype was detected a few times. The junction and the germline gene differ at one end; a read error may be behind it. The V gene is TRBV25-1, the J gene TRBJ2-7, with no clear D. CDR3 length equals 14 residues. CDR1 MGHDK and CDR2 SYGVNS come from the germline V gene. The CDR3 sequence: CARVWSVLTYEQYF. The CDR3 DNA sequence: TGTGCTAGAGTTTGGTCAGTCCTCACCTATGAGCAGTACTTC.

In the case of this clonotype: A junction end diverges from the germline sequence, so it may reflect a read error. The genes are TRBV7-7 and TRBJ2-5; 9 nucleotides line up with TRBD1. CDR3 length equals 17 residues. Germline V gene lookup returns CDR1 SSHAT and CDR2 FNYEAQ (reference sequence). CDR3 bases: TGTGCTAGCAGCTTAGAGCCCTTCGGGACAGGGAAGGAGACCCAGTACTTC. This translates into CASSLEPFGTGKETQYF.

V usage is TRBV10-1 and J usage is TRBJ1-2; 8 nucleotides line up with TRBD1. This CDR3 has 14 amino acids. Germline V gene sequence: CDR1 WNHNN, CDR2 SYGVQD (reference sequence). Trimming cost V 3 bases and J 6 bases; bases outside gene matches: 6. For the CDR3, the DNA is TGCGCCAGCAGTGAATACAGGGGGTACCATGGCTACACCTTC. Its translation is CASSEYRGYHGYTF.

Only one count was recorded for this clonotype. The chain recombines TRBV11-2 with TRBJ2-7; 15 bases line up with TRBD2. Germline V gene data show CDR1 as SGHAT and CDR2 as FQNNGV. V gave up 5 bases and J gave up 4 bases; unmatched junction bases: 6. The CDR3 runs 16 residues. The CDR3 region has the DNA TGTGCCAGCAGCGTCGGGACTAGCGGGAGGTCGTACGAGCAGTACTTC. Translating gives CASSVGTSGRSYEQYF.

This clonotype turned up a few times. V gene TRBV6-5 combines with J gene TRBJ1-1; D remains ambiguous. The CDR3 contains 15 residues. The germline V and J ends were trimmed by 2 bases and 0 bases, with 10 bases remaining between them. Germline assignment: CDR1 MNHEY and CDR2 SVGAGI. The CDR3 loop is CASSYGPGMNTEAFF. CDR3 nucleotide sequence: TGTGCCAGCAGTTACGGGCCTGGTATGAACACTGAAGCTTTCTTT.

This clonotype was seen more than once but under ten times. The gene calls are TRBV7-2 and TRBJ1-6, with D hard to call. Germline CDR1 SGHTA, CDR2 FQGNSA. The CDR3 runs to 13 residues. Between the trimmed V and J ends, which lost 5 bases and 9 bases, there was a span of 11 bases. Here the CDR3 DNA reads TGTGCCAGCAGCCTTCGGCTGGGTTCACCCCTCCACTTT. Its translation is CASSLRLGSPLHF.

There are a few counts of this clonotype. An end of the junction differs from the germline gene, which may be a read error. The chain has TRBV6-1 and TRBJ1-5; perhaps TRBD1 as D (6 bases). In germline, CDR1 is MNHNS, CDR2 SASEGT. The CDR3 totals 16 residues. The CDR3 region has the DNA TGTGCCAGCAGTGGGGCGCCGGGACAAGGCGATCAGCCCCAACATTTT. Translated: CASSGAPGQGDQPQHF.

V and J are TRBV3-1 and TRBJ2-7, with 7 nucleotides matching TRBD2. The CDR3 consists of 16 residues. The J segment lost 4 bases and the V segment lost 3 bases, leaving 12 bases of the junction unmatched. CDR1 LGHDT and CDR2 YNNKEL come from the germline V gene (reference sequence). Here the CDR3 reads CASSHKSPGAGYEQYF. The CDR3 nucleotides read TGTGCCAGCAGCCATAAATCCCCGGGAGCGGGGTACGAGCAGTACTTC.

This clonotype was counted many times. V and J are TRBV12-3 or TRBV12-4 and TRBJ1-2; TRBD1 agrees at 9 bases. With V trimmed by 7 bases and J by 7 bases, 7 bases remained unmatched. The length of the CDR3 is 13 residues. The CDR3 region has the DNA TGTGCCAGCACCCAGACAGGGGGAGGTGGCTACACCTTC. Encoded protein: CASTQTGGGGYTF.

V is TRBV6-1 and J is TRBJ2-1, with D perhaps TRBD1 (8 bases). Germline V gives CDR1 MNHNS, CDR2 SASEGT. V lost 6 bases to trimming and J lost 3 bases, with 15 bases between them. The length of the CDR3 is 15 residues. CDR3 sequence: CASSWTGTNYNEQFF. In DNA, the CDR3 is TGTGCCAGCAGCTGGACAGGGACTAACTACAATGAGCAGTTCTTC.

This clonotype was detected many times. The rearrangement joins TRBV25-1 to TRBJ1-1; maybe TRBD1 (5 bases). The ends were cut back, 7 bases at V and 1 base at J, with 10 bases in the middle. The germline V gene has CDR1 MGHDK and CDR2 SYGVNS. CDR3 size: 13 residues. Here the CDR3 DNA reads TGTGCCAGCAAGGGGTCAGGGAACACTGAAGCTTTCTTT. Amino acids: CASKGSGNTEAFF.

This rearrangement joins TRBV11-2 to TRBJ2-1; D call uncertain. The CDR3 contains 16 residues. Per the germline V gene, CDR1 is SGHAT and CDR2 is FQNNGV. V was clipped by 1 base and J by 7 bases, with 17 bases between them. CDR3 region: CASSLGWSSRMNEQFF. CDR3 DNA sequence: TGTGCCAGCAGCTTAGGCTGGTCTAGTAGAATGAATGAGCAGTTCTTC. The whole variable domain, remainder taken from reference TRBV11-2 and TRBJ2-1, is EAGVAQSPRYKIIEKRQSVAFWCNPISGHATLYWYQQILGQGPKLLIQFQNNGVVDDSQLPKDRFSAERLKGVDSTLKIQPAKLEDSAVYLCASSLGWSSRMNEQFFGPGTRLTVL.

This clonotype has a count of ten or more. This sequence joins TRBV5-1 and TRBJ1-6; 7 nucleotides match TRBD1. J was trimmed by 8 bases and V by 4 bases; bases with no gene match: 6. The CDR3 extends over 14 amino acids. From germline, CDR1 is SGHRS and CDR2 YFSETQ. The CDR3 loop reads CASSGGTADSPLHF. CDR3 nucleotides: TGCGCCAGCAGCGGAGGGACAGCGGATTCACCCCTCCACTTT.

The table lists this clonotype with a few counts. V usage is TRBV7-6 and J usage is TRBJ2-2; unclear D gene. The CDR3 is 13 amino acids. CDR1 SGHVS and CDR2 FNYEAQ come from the germline V gene. V was trimmed by 6 bases and J by 5 bases, leaving 10 bases between them. The CDR3 protein is CASRKSRTGELFF. The CDR3 DNA reads TGTGCCAGCAGAAAAAGCAGGACCGGGGAGCTGTTTTTT.

In this sample, this clonotype turned up many times. The chain has TRBV19 and TRBJ2-2; D not certain. V lost 5 bases and J 5 bases, leaving 6 bases between the germline ends. The germline V gene has CDR1 LNHDA and CDR2 SQIVND (reference sequence). CDR3 length equals 12 residues. DNA of the CDR3: TGTGCCAGTAGTGGTAGGACCGGGGAGCTGTTTTTT. The encoded protein is CASSGRTGELFF.

This clonotype has a count of ten or more. The genes are TRBV9 and TRBJ2-6; maybe TRBD2 (5 bases). The CDR3 runs to 13 residues. The germline V gene encodes CDR1 SGDLS and CDR2 YYNGEE. The CDR3 loop reads CAFPEAGANVLTF. The CDR3 region has the DNA TGTGCTTTTCCGGAGGCTGGGGCCAACGTCCTGACTTTC.

This sequence joins TRBV6-2 or TRBV6-3 and TRBJ2-1; D might be TRBD2 (7 bases). The germline V gene encodes CDR1 MNHEY and CDR2 SVGEGT. The CDR3 loop spans 17 amino acids. V lost 4 bases, J lost 2 bases, and 18 bases lay in between. The DNA of the CDR3 is TGTGCCAGCAGTTCAAGGGAGGGGGGGCCGGCCTACAATGAGCAGTTCTTC. Protein product: CASSSREGGPAYNEQFF.

The chain employs TRBV12-3 or TRBV12-4 and TRBJ2-3, with no clear D. Trimming stripped 2 bases from V and 0 bases from J, with 15 bases between. The CDR3 has 17 amino acids. The CDR3, as DNA: TGTGCCAGCAGTTTATTTAGGGCAGTGACAAGCACAGATACGCAGTATTTT. It is translated as CASSLFRAVTSTDTQYF.

This clonotype was detected many times. V usage is TRBV3-1 and J usage is TRBJ2-3; D not resolved. V was pared by 2 bases and J by 6 bases, with 3 bases between. Germline V gives CDR1 LGHDT, CDR2 YNNKEL (reference sequence). This CDR3 has 11 residues. Here the CDR3 reads CASSQTDTQYF. CDR3 DNA: TGTGCCAGCAGCCAAACCGATACGCAGTATTTT.

This clonotype showed up many times. The chain joins TRBV20-1 to TRBJ1-5, with 9 nucleotides matching TRBD1. CDR1 and CDR2 (germline): DFQATT, SNEGSKA (reference sequence). There are 14 residues in the CDR3. The J segment lost 4 bases and the V segment lost 5 bases, leaving 6 bases of the junction unmatched. The CDR3 coding sequence is TGCAGTGCTCACAAGGGACAGGGAAATCAGCCCCAGCATTTT. It yields the protein CSAHKGQGNQPQHF.

Comment on this clonotype: A much bigger clone sits one base away, suggesting this may be a read error. V usage is TRBV10-3 and J usage is TRBJ1-1; D unclear. This CDR3 has 15 amino acids. The V end was cut by 3 bases, the J end by 0 bases, with 11 bases between. The germline CDR1 and CDR2 sequences are ENHRY and SYGVKD. The CDR3 sequence is CAISEGRLMNTEAFF. In DNA form, the CDR3 reads TGTGCCATCAGTGAAGGGCGGCTCATGAACACTGAAGCTTTCTTT.

V usage is TRBV12-3 or TRBV12-4 and J usage is TRBJ2-3; D is unclear. The CDR3 has 11 amino acids. V gave up 3 bases and J gave up 6 bases, with 4 bases separating them. CDR3 nucleotide sequence: TGTGCCAGCAGTTTTATCGATACGCAGTATTTT. Translation gives CASSFIDTQYF.

For this clonotype: Sequence at one end of the junction differs from germline and may be a read error. The genes are TRBV10-2 and TRBJ2-7; TRBD2 matches 7 bases. This CDR3 region has 16 residues. From germline, CDR1 is WSHSY and CDR2 SAAADI. In nucleotides, the CDR3 is TGTGCCAGCAGTGAAGGAGCGGGGCAAAACTCCTACGAGCAGTACTTC. Its protein product is CASSEGAGQNSYEQYF.

This clonotype was observed a handful of times. This chain joins TRBV10-3 and TRBJ2-7, with D possibly being TRBD2 (6 bases). Looked up from germline, CDR1 is ENHRY and CDR2 is SYGVKD. The length of the CDR3 is 12 residues. Deletions cut 10 bases from V and 3 bases from J, with 13 bases between. CDR3 sequence reads: CASGARYYEQYF. The DNA of the CDR3 is TGTGCCAGCGGGGCTCGGTACTACGAGCAGTACTTC.